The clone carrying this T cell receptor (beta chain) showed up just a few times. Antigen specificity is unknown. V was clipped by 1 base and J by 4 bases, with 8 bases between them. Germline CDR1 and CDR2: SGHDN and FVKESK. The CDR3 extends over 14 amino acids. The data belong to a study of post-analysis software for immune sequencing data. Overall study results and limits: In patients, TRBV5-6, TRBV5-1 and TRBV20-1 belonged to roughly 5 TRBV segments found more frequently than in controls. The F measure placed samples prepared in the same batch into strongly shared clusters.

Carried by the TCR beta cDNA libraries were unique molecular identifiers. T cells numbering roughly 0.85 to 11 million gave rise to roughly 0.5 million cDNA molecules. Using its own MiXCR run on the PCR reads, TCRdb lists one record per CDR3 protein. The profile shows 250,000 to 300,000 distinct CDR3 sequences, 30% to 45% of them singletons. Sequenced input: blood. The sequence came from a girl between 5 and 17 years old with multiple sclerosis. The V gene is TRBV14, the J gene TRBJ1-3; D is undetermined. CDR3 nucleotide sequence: TGTGCCAGCAGCCAAGGGGCAAGAGGAAACACCATATATTTT. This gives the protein CASSQGARGNTIYF. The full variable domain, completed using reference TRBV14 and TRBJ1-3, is EAGVTQFPSHSVIEKGQTVTLRCDPISGHDNLYWYRRVMGKEIKFLLHFVKESKQDESGMPNNRFLAERTGGTYSTLKVQPAELEDSGVYFCASSQGARGNTIYFGEGSWLTVV.